Below, 28 T cell receptor beta chains from the same sample are listed, as sequenced in a study of T cells in narcolepsy. Using immunoSEQ multiplex PCR, the repertoire was profiled, and TCRdb retains in-frame clones only, with some absent. The sample has around 30,000 clones, about 77% seen once; the top ten hold about 1.3%. The specimen was CD45RA- memory CD4+ T cells from PBMCs. These receptors were obtained from a human donor with narcolepsy.

The chain carries TRBV7-9 and TRBJ1-5; 9 bases are shared with TRBD1. The CDR3 has 16 amino acids. The V segment lost 4 bases and the J segment 3 bases; nucleotides outside the gene matches: 7. CDR1 and CDR2 from the germline V gene are SEHNR and FQNEAQ (reference sequence). The DNA of the CDR3 is TGTGCCAGCAGCTCGTCGGGACAGGGTGACAATCAGCCCCAGCATTTT. This codes for CASSSSGQGDNQPQHF.

Details on this clone: The same CDR3 is also encoded by other DNA sequences in this sample. CDR3 loop: CAISVDRGSYGYTF. As DNA, the CDR3 is TGTGCCATCAGCGTTGATAGGGGGAGTTATGGCTACACCTTC. The rearrangement joins TRBV10-3 to TRBJ1-2, with D maybe TRBD1 (6 bases). Germline V gene lookup returns CDR1 ENHRY and CDR2 SYGVKD. The CDR3 runs 14 residues. V was trimmed by 6 bases and J by 5 bases, leaving 16 bases between them.

The CDR3 coding sequence is TGTGCCAGCAGCTTCGACATCGATAGCAATCAGCCCCAGCATTTT. Protein sequence: CASSFDIDSNQPQHF. The chain uses TRBV7-9 and TRBJ1-5; D is undetermined. The CDR3 contains 15 residues. Trimming pared 3 bases from V and 0 bases from J, leaving 9 bases between. Germline-derived CDR1 and CDR2 are SEHNR and FQNEAQ (reference sequence).

V gene TRBV5-6 combines with J gene TRBJ1-1, with 9 bases identical to TRBD1. CDR1 is SGHDT, CDR2 YYEEEE, per germline. The V gene end was trimmed by 6 bases and the J gene end by 7 bases; junction bases not matched to a gene: 7. The CDR3 length is 13 residues. CDR3 sequence reads: CASILQGAGEAFF. CDR3 DNA: TGTGCCAGCATCTTACAGGGGGCGGGTGAAGCTTTCTTT.

The chain joins TRBV20-1 to TRBJ1-2; TRBD1 aligns across 8 bases. Germline CDR1 reads DFQATT; CDR2 reads SNEGSKA (reference sequence). This CDR3 is built from 11 residues. V was clipped by 5 bases and J by 6 bases; unmatched bases: 2. CDR3: CSAEQGDGYTF. DNA of the CDR3: TGCAGTGCTGAACAGGGGGATGGCTACACCTTC.

The rearrangement joins TRBV5-6 to TRBJ2-3, with 9 bases that match TRBD2. After removal of 1 base from V and 6 bases from J, the junction contained 6 bases not matched to a gene. Germline-derived CDR1 and CDR2 are SGHDT and YYEEEE. The CDR3 consists of 15 residues. The CDR3 DNA is TGTGCCAGCAGCTTGTATAGCGGGGGAGGTGATACGCAGTATTTT. It yields the protein CASSLYSGGGDTQYF. The full variable domain, its missing parts supplied by reference TRBV5-6 and TRBJ2-3, is DAGVTQSPTHLIKTRGQQVTLRCSPKSGHDTVSWYQQALGQGPQFIFQYYEEEERQRGNFPDRFSGHQFPNYSSELNVNALLLGDSALYLCASSLYSGGGDTQYFGPGTRLTVL.

The V and J genes are TRBV27 and TRBJ2-2, with D unclear. Trimming shortened V by 4 bases and J by 5 bases, and 5 bases separated the two germline ends. The V gene's germline CDR1 is MNHEY and CDR2 SMNVEV (reference sequence). The CDR3 covers 12 residues. In DNA form, the CDR3 reads TGTGCCAGCAGTTCGGTTACCGGGGAGCTGTTTTTT. This gives the protein CASSSVTGELFF.

This chain uses TRBV5-1 with TRBJ2-1; no clear D gene. Trimming shortened V by 0 bases and J by 10 bases, and 5 bases separated the two germline ends. There are 11 residues in the CDR3. Germline V CDR1 and CDR2: SGHRS, YFSETQ. Here the CDR3 DNA reads TGCGCCAGCAGCTTGGTATCCGAGCAGTTCTTC. This translates into CASSLVSEQFF.

J is TRBJ2-1 and V is TRBV19; D not resolved. The length of the CDR3 is 11 residues. The V end lost 3 bases, the J end lost 5 bases, and 2 bases lay between the germline ends. Per germline, CDR1 LNHDA and CDR2 SQIVND (reference sequence). The CDR3: CASSMNNEQFF. The CDR3 nucleotides read TGTGCCAGTAGTATGAACAATGAGCAGTTCTTC. The variable domain in full, with the rest retrieved from reference TRBV19 and TRBJ2-1, is DGGITQSPKYLFRKEGQNVTLSCEQNLNHDAMYWYRQDPGQGLRLIYYSQIVNDFQKGDIAEGYSVSREKKESFPLTVTSAQKNPTAFYLCASSMNNEQFFGPGTRLTVL.

The J gene is TRBJ2-1, the V gene TRBV6-5; 9 nucleotides align to TRBD2. Germline CDR1 MNHEY, CDR2 SVGAGI. V dropped 6 bases and J dropped 6; count of bases not matched to a gene: 9. The CDR3 is 15 residues long. The CDR3 reads CASRPPLAGINEQFF. For the CDR3, the DNA is TGTGCCAGCAGACCCCCCCTAGCGGGGATCAATGAGCAGTTCTTC.

The CDR3 sequence is CASSQVIRHEQYF. The CDR3 nucleotides read TGTGCCAGCAGCCAAGTGATTAGGCACGAGCAGTACTTC. The V gene is TRBV14, the J gene TRBJ2-7, with D hard to call. The germline V and J ends were trimmed by 1 base and 5 bases, with 9 bases remaining between them. CDR1 is SGHDN, CDR2 FVKESK, per germline. CDR3 length: 13 residues.

This clone has a handful of counts. The chain combines TRBV14 with TRBJ1-1, with D unresolved. Trimming removed 5 bases from V and 1 base from J, with 8 bases in between. CDR3 size: 13 residues. From germline, CDR1 is SGHDN and CDR2 FVKESK. The CDR3 region is CASSAGWNTEAFF. CDR3 bases: TGTGCCAGCAGCGCGGGCTGGAACACTGAAGCTTTCTTT.

The chain links TRBV23-1 to TRBJ2-6, with 7 bases that match TRBD2. TRBV23-1 is given ORF status, its function remaining uncertain. The CDR3 runs 19 residues. After removal of 4 bases from V and 0 bases from J, the junction contained 12 bases not matched to a gene. DNA of the CDR3: TGCGCCAGCAGTCTGAACGATGGGCGGGGGAGCTCTGGGGCCAACGTCCTGACTTTC. Encoded protein: CASSLNDGRGSSGANVLTF.

The chain employs TRBV7-9 and TRBJ2-5, with 10 positions matching TRBD2. CDR1 is SEHNR and CDR2 is FQNEAQ in the germline V gene (reference sequence). The V gene end was trimmed by 0 bases and the J gene end by 3 bases; junction bases not matched to a gene: 1. This CDR3 is built from 15 residues. CDR3 in DNA: TGTGCCAGCAGCTTAGCCGGACTAGCGGAAGAGACCCAGTACTTC. It yields the protein CASSLAGLAEETQYF. Full variable domain (missing parts from reference TRBV7-9 and TRBJ2-5): DTGVSQNPRHKITKRGQNVTFRCDPISEHNRLYWYRQTLGQGPEFLTYFQNEAQLEKSRLLSDRFSAERPKGSFSTLEIQRTEQGDSAMYLCASSLAGLAEETQYFGPGTRLLVL.

This clone was seen a handful of times. The same CDR3 also results from other DNA sequences found in this sample. The chain links TRBV7-9 to TRBJ2-5; D remains ambiguous. Trimming removed 6 bases at V and 2 bases at J, with 1 base between. Germline loops: CDR1 SEHNR, CDR2 FQNEAQ (reference sequence). The length of the CDR3 is 10 residues. The CDR3 sequence: CASSQETQYF. CDR3 bases: TGTGCCAGCAGTCAAGAGACCCAGTACTTC.

Sample share makes this clone medium-sized. V usage is TRBV2 and J usage is TRBJ1-2, with 7 nucleotides matching TRBD1. Germline loops: CDR1 SNHLY, CDR2 FYNNEI. This CDR3 contains 14 residues. Losses at the gene ends were 7 bases for V and 4 bases for J; bases not matched to a gene: 9. The CDR3 protein is CASIPGGQSYGYTF. CDR3 DNA: TGTGCCAGCATCCCAGGGGGACAGAGCTATGGCTACACCTTC.

The chain has TRBV7-3 and TRBJ1-1; 7 bases agree with TRBD1. J gave up 0 bases and V 5 bases, and 3 bases lay outside the gene matches. The CDR3 covers 14 residues. The germline V gene encodes CDR1 SGHTA and CDR2 FQGTGA. CDR3: CASSQGVLNTEAFF. DNA of the CDR3: TGTGCCAGCAGCCAGGGGGTACTGAACACTGAAGCTTTCTTT.

The chain recombines TRBV5-1 with TRBJ2-5, with 7 bases identical to TRBD2. CDR1 and CDR2 from the germline V gene are SGHRS and YFSETQ. The CDR3 is 16 residues long. Losses at the gene ends were 0 bases for V and 2 bases for J; bases not matched to a gene: 7. The CDR3: CASSLDLAALQETQYF. Here the CDR3 DNA reads TGCGCCAGCAGCTTGGACCTAGCGGCCCTTCAAGAGACCCAGTACTTC.

This clone qualifies as medium-sized (0.01 to 0.1%). V gene TRBV5-1 combines with J gene TRBJ2-7, with a tentative D call TRBD2 (5 bases). CDR1 and CDR2 (germline): SGHRS, YFSETQ. This CDR3 is 12 amino acids long. The V end lost 4 bases, the J end lost 4 bases, and 9 bases lay between the germline ends. This CDR3 is CASSARGYEQYF. The CDR3 coding sequence is TGCGCCAGCAGCGCTCGGGGATACGAGCAGTACTTC.

The genes are TRBV4-1 and TRBJ1-2; 12 bases map to TRBD1. The germline V gene encodes CDR1 MGHRA and CDR2 YSYEKL. With V trimmed by 4 bases and J by 0 bases, 12 bases remained unmatched. CDR3 size: 19 residues. CDR3 bases: TGCGCCAGCAGCCCGACGGGACAGGGGGCTAGGTATACTAACTATGGCTACACCTTC. This encodes CASSPTGQGARYTNYGYTF.

This chain connects TRBV5-5 to TRBJ2-1, with TRBD2 as a possible D gene (6 bases). The CDR3 loop spans 16 amino acids. Germline CDR1 reads SGHKS; CDR2 reads YYEKEE (reference sequence). V dropped 3 bases and J dropped 0 bases, with 13 bases sitting between them. CDR3 amino acids: CASSSPRGSSYNEQFF. The CDR3 DNA sequence: TGTGCCAGCAGCTCGCCCCGGGGGAGCTCCTACAATGAGCAGTTCTTC.

The chain joins TRBV19 to TRBJ2-7, with 8 positions matching TRBD2. The CDR3 sequence is 13 residues long. After removal of 8 bases from V and 0 bases from J, the junction contained 3 bases not matched to a gene. Germline values: CDR1 LNHDA, CDR2 SQIVND (reference sequence). The CDR3 DNA reads as TGTGCCAGTGGTGCGGGAGGCTCCTACGAGCAGTACTTC. It codes for CASGAGGSYEQYF.

The genes are TRBV19 and TRBJ1-2, with a possible D match to TRBD1 (5 bases). The CDR3 is 16 residues long. V was clipped by 6 bases and J by 0 bases, with 17 bases between them. CDR1 LNHDA and CDR2 SQIVND come from the germline V gene (reference sequence). CDR3 residues: CASSPQAGDPNYGYTF. The CDR3 region has the DNA TGTGCCAGTAGCCCCCAGGCGGGGGATCCTAACTATGGCTACACCTTC.

This clone has just one count. Sequence at one end of the junction differs from germline and may be a read error. The chain carries TRBV6-6 and TRBJ1-1, with D uncertain. The germline V gene encodes CDR1 MNHNY and CDR2 SVGAGI (reference sequence). There are 15 residues in the CDR3. The CDR3 DNA sequence: TGTGCCGGCAGTTTTCCGTTGACGGGTGCCACTGAAGCTTTCTTT. This translates into CAGSFPLTGATEAFF.

This chain joins TRBV7-3 and TRBJ2-1; 13 bases line up with TRBD2. Trimming at V came to 5 bases and at J to 9 bases, leaving 4 bases not matched to a gene. The CDR3 is 14 residues long. Germline CDR1 reads SGHTA; CDR2 reads FQGTGA. The CDR3 spells CASSRTSGRVEQFF. CDR3 nucleotide sequence: TGTGCCAGCAGCCGCACTAGCGGGAGGGTTGAGCAGTTCTTC.

The chain has TRBV7-2 and TRBJ1-5; no clear D gene. The ends were cut back, 5 bases at V and 0 bases at J, with 11 bases in the middle. The CDR3 loop spans 15 amino acids. Germline assignment: CDR1 SGHTA and CDR2 FQGNSA. DNA of the CDR3: TGTGCCAGCAGCCATACATTCAGTAGCAATCAGCCCCAGCATTTT. This encodes CASSHTFSSNQPQHF.

The table lists this clone with a few counts. V is TRBV9 and J is TRBJ2-3; 9 bases are shared with TRBD2. The CDR3 runs 15 residues. The V gene's germline CDR1 is SGDLS and CDR2 YYNGEE. The J segment lost 6 bases and the V segment lost 0 bases, leaving 5 bases of the junction unmatched. This CDR3 is CASSVGERGVDTQYF. The CDR3 nucleotides read TGTGCCAGCAGCGTAGGTGAGCGGGGGGTGGATACGCAGTATTTT.

This sequence joins TRBV5-1 and TRBJ1-2, with D perhaps matching TRBD1 (5 bases). V lost 3 bases and J lost 3, with 9 bases in between. The CDR3 runs to 13 residues. Germline V lookup: CDR1 SGHRS, CDR2 YFSETQ. CDR3: CASSYGRDYGYTF. CDR3 DNA sequence: TGCGCCAGCAGCTACGGCAGGGACTATGGCTACACCTTC. Variable domain in full (rest from reference TRBV5-1 and TRBJ1-2): KAGVTQTPRYLIKTRGQQVTLSCSPISGHRSVSWYQQTPGQGLQFLFEYFSETQRNKGNFPGRFSGRQFSNSRSEMNVSTLELGDSALYLCASSYGRDYGYTFGSGTRLTVV.